This TCR beta chain derives from a study of CD8+ T cells in alopecia areata. For this clone: Antigen specificity is unknown.

RNA extraction was followed by reverse transcription into cDNA, which acted as the sequencing template. The table came from immunoSEQ multiplex PCR; TCRdb's copy has only in-frame clones and leaves some out. The table shows 200,000 or so clones, with about 53% occurring only once. PBMCs served as the source from which CD4+ and CD8+ T cells were sorted. This CDR3 region has 16 residues. Trimming took 1 base from V and 8 from J; bases not matched to a gene: 11. Per the germline V gene, CDR1 is LNHNV and CDR2 is YYDKDF (reference sequence). Whole-study findings and limits: Researchers report lesional scalp, most notably alopecia totalis/universalis, outstripped normal scalp in clonality.

Sequenced material: CD4+ T cells sorted from blood, taken at week 0. The chain recombines TRBV15 with TRBJ2-4, with 7 nucleotides matching TRBD1. This TCR derives from a human donor with alopecia areata. The chain's CDR3 is CATSRARQGLRDIQYF. As DNA, the CDR3 is TGTGCCACCAGCAGAGCCCGACAGGGTTTAAGGGACATTCAGTACTTC.